The next 30 T cell receptor beta chains were all read from a single sample in a study of graft-versus-host responses after intestinal transplantation. The data were produced by immunoSEQ multiplex PCR, yet TCRdb's version contains in-frame clones alone and is incomplete. The repertoire holds 90,000 to 120,000 clones, with 80% to 90% as singletons. No antigens are known for them. The sample was unstimulated CD4+ T cells sorted from spleen or lymph node cells, taken before transplant. These receptors all stem from a human donor who was the organ donor for an intestinal transplant.

V is TRBV28 and J is TRBJ2-1; D perhaps matches TRBD1 (6 bases). The V gene's germline CDR1 is MDHEN and CDR2 SYDVKM. V gave up 3 bases and J gave up 7 bases, with 16 bases separating them. The CDR3 has 15 residues. As DNA, the CDR3 is TGTGCCAGCAGTTTGCAGGGGACGAACCGAAATGAGCAGTTCTTC. This translates into CASSLQGTNRNEQFF.

As to this clone: Mismatch with germline at one junction end may stem from a read error. The rearrangement joins TRBV2 to TRBJ2-5; D is unclear. In germline, CDR1 is SNHLY, CDR2 FYNNEI. The CDR3 is 11 amino acids. The CDR3 reads CASSNPETRYF. The CDR3 nucleotides are TGTGCCAGTAGCAACCCAGAGACCCGGTACTTC.

V gene TRBV29-1 combines with J gene TRBJ1-1; a weak D match, TRBD1 (5 bases). The CDR3 runs to 13 residues. Looked up from germline, CDR1 is SQVTM and CDR2 is ANQGSEA. Trimming removed 4 bases at V and 11 bases at J, with 20 bases between. The CDR3 DNA follows: TGCAGCGTTGTGGATGGGCTATGGGGGACGGCTTTCTTT. Translation: CSVVDGLWGTAFF. Based on the CDR3 plus reference TRBV29-1 and TRBJ1-1, the full variable domain is SAVISQKPSRDICQRGTSLTIQCQVDSQVTMMFWYRQQPGQSLTLIATANQGSEATYESGFVIDKFPISRPNLTFSTLTVSNMSPEDSSIYLCSVVDGLWGTAFFGQGTRLTVV.

The J gene is TRBJ2-7, the V gene TRBV6-1; either TRBD1 or TRBD2 may supply D (5 bases each). This CDR3 spans 15 amino acids. Trimming stripped 7 bases from V and 3 bases from J, with 19 bases between. Germline loops: CDR1 MNHNS, CDR2 SASEGT. CDR3 sequence (DNA): TGTGCCAGCAATCCGGGACCGAGGGGATTCTACGAGCAGTACTTC. Protein sequence: CASNPGPRGFYEQYF.

The chain carries TRBV29-1 and TRBJ1-2, with TRBD1 identical over 7 bases. Germline assignment: CDR1 SQVTM and CDR2 ANQGSEA. CDR3 length: 13 amino acids. V dropped 2 bases and J dropped 5; count of bases not matched to a gene: 5. The CDR3 DNA reads TGCAGCGTTGAATTGAACAGGGGTTATGGCTACACCTTC. Amino acid sequence: CSVELNRGYGYTF. The full variable domain, in which reference TRBV29-1 and TRBJ1-2 provide the parts outside the CDR3, is SAVISQKPSRDICQRGTSLTIQCQVDSQVTMMFWYRQQPGQSLTLIATANQGSEATYESGFVIDKFPISRPNLTFSTLTVSNMSPEDSSIYLCSVELNRGYGYTFGSGTRLTVV.

The chain employs TRBV5-1 and TRBJ2-7, with D hard to call. This CDR3 has 17 amino acids. Trimming took 0 bases from V and 0 from J, leaving 16 bases between them. Per the germline V gene, CDR1 is SGHRS and CDR2 is YFSETQ. The CDR3 reads CASSLVGFFESSYEQYF. The CDR3 nucleotides read TGCGCCAGCAGCTTGGTAGGCTTCTTCGAAAGCTCCTACGAGCAGTACTTC.

The chain employs TRBV5-5 and TRBJ1-2; the D gene is possibly TRBD1 (6 bases). Germline lookup yields CDR1 SGHKS and CDR2 YYEKEE (reference sequence). This CDR3 spans 14 amino acids. V was pared by 2 bases and J by 7 bases, with 15 bases between. This CDR3 is CASSFSGVRGGYTF. The CDR3 coding sequence is TGTGCCAGCAGCTTTTCAGGGGTTAGAGGTGGCTACACCTTC.

V is TRBV19 and J is TRBJ2-3, with D unresolved. V was trimmed by 4 bases and J by 4 bases, leaving 18 bases between them. Germline V lookup: CDR1 LNHDA, CDR2 SQIVND (reference sequence). The CDR3 has 16 residues. The CDR3 spells CASSTEPRIPPDTQYF. The DNA for the CDR3 is TGTGCCAGTAGTACCGAACCTAGAATCCCCCCAGATACGCAGTATTTT.

A note on this clone: Other DNA sequences in the sample encode the same CDR3. The V and J genes are TRBV7-3 and TRBJ1-1, with TRBD1 as a possible D gene (6 bases). Germline V gene lookup returns CDR1 SGHTA and CDR2 FQGTGA. CDR3 length: 13 amino acids. The V end was cut by 3 bases, the J end by 1 base, with 6 bases between. The CDR3 protein is CASSLGQNTEAFF. CDR3 bases: TGTGCCAGCAGCTTGGGACAGAACACTGAAGCTTTCTTT.

This clone was found once. The chain carries TRBV5-1 and TRBJ1-2, with a tentative D call TRBD1 (6 bases). The V gene lost 2 bases and the J gene lost 1 base, with 9 bases spanning the gap. Germline V gene data show CDR1 as SGHRS and CDR2 as YFSETQ. The CDR3 totals 14 residues. The CDR3 here is CASSFEDSNYGYTF. The CDR3 DNA reads as TGCGCCAGCAGCTTTGAGGACAGTAACTATGGCTACACCTTC.

The chain combines TRBV5-6 with TRBJ2-3; D unresolved. CDR1 is SGHDT, CDR2 YYEEEE, per germline. The V gene lost 1 base and the J gene lost 2 bases, with 17 bases spanning the gap. The length of the CDR3 is 17 residues. The CDR3 region is CASSLSYAESNTDTQYF. CDR3 DNA: TGTGCCAGCAGCTTGTCCTACGCCGAATCGAACACAGATACGCAGTATTTT.

This rearrangement joins TRBV5-1 to TRBJ2-2; the D gene is possibly TRBD2 (5 bases). Per germline, CDR1 SGHRS and CDR2 YFSETQ. The CDR3 has 14 residues. The V end was cut by 4 bases, the J end by 6 bases, with 13 bases between. CDR3 in amino acids: CASSRLGGPGELFF. The CDR3 coding sequence is TGCGCCAGCAGCCGCTTGGGCGGGCCCGGGGAGCTGTTTTTT.

A word on this clone: The junction and the germline gene differ at one end; a read error may be behind it. This chain joins TRBV29-1 and TRBJ2-7, with 12 positions matching TRBD2. Germline V gives CDR1 SQVTM, CDR2 ANQGSEA. The CDR3 length is 14 residues. CDR3 nucleotides: TGCAGCGTTGAAGATGGGACTAGCGGGTGCGAGCAGTGCTTC. Amino acids: CSVEDGTSGCEQCF.

Only a few counts were recorded for this clone. The chain links TRBV7-3 to TRBJ2-2, with D possibly called TRBD1 or TRBD2 (5 bases each). From germline, CDR1 is SGHTA and CDR2 FQGTGA. Trimming left V 2 bases short and J 6 bases short, with 13 bases between. This CDR3 is built from 15 residues. CDR3 residues: CASSLVGGPSGELFF. CDR3 DNA sequence: TGTGCCAGCAGCTTAGTTGGGGGACCATCCGGGGAGCTGTTTTTT.

The chain employs TRBV9 and TRBJ2-1; tentatively, D is TRBD2 (5 bases). The germline V and J ends were trimmed by 1 base and 4 bases, with 15 bases remaining between them. The CDR3 covers 16 residues. Germline V gene sequence: CDR1 SGDLS, CDR2 YYNGEE. CDR3 in DNA: TGTGCCAGCAGCGTAACTGCGGGTCAAGGATACAATGAGCAGTTCTTC. Translation gives CASSVTAGQGYNEQFF.

V usage is TRBV9 and J usage is TRBJ2-3; possible D gene TRBD2, 6 bases. Germline loops: CDR1 SGDLS, CDR2 YYNGEE. The CDR3 is made up of 14 amino acids. The ends were cut back, 3 bases at V and 1 base at J, with 9 bases in the middle. The CDR3 here is CASSGGARTDTQYF. Written as DNA, the CDR3 is TGTGCCAGCAGCGGCGGGGCCCGCACAGATACGCAGTATTTT.

V and J are TRBV5-1 and TRBJ2-7; TRBD2 is a possible D gene (6 bases). The ends were cut back, 4 bases at V and 2 bases at J, with 16 bases in the middle. In germline, CDR1 is SGHRS, CDR2 YFSETQ. This CDR3 spans 15 amino acids. The chain's CDR3 is CASSVGGTVAYEQYF. The CDR3 bases are TGCGCCAGCAGCGTTGGCGGGACCGTCGCCTACGAGCAGTACTTC.

This clone appeared once. This rearrangement joins TRBV7-9 to TRBJ1-3, with 8 bases matching TRBD1. V gave up 0 bases and J gave up 8 bases; unmatched junction bases: 6. The CDR3 has 15 amino acids. Germline CDR1 reads SEHNR; CDR2 reads FQNEAQ (reference sequence). CDR3 sequence reads: CASSLASRGLDTIYF. CDR3 in DNA: TGTGCCAGCAGCTTAGCATCCAGGGGGCTTGACACCATATATTTT.

The chain recombines TRBV6-6 with TRBJ1-2, with 7 bases fitting TRBD1. The CDR3 loop spans 14 amino acids. Germline CDR1 reads MNHNY; CDR2 reads SVGAGI (reference sequence). The V and J ends lost 0 bases and 6 bases, in that order; junction bases with no gene match: 4. The CDR3 DNA follows: TGTGCCAGCAGTTACTCAACAGGGGCGGATGGCTACACCTTC. Amino acid sequence: CASSYSTGADGYTF.

The genes are TRBV10-2 and TRBJ2-5; D may be TRBD2 (7 bases). Germline V gene sequence: CDR1 WSHSY, CDR2 SAAADI. V lost 3 bases and J lost 7, with 21 bases in between. The CDR3 length is 16 residues. In DNA form, the CDR3 reads TGCGCCAGCAGTGAAATAGGGGGGGGAGTAGGTGGGACCCAGTACTTC. Amino acid sequence: CASSEIGGGVGGTQYF.

This clone was seen more than once but under ten times. The V and J genes are TRBV2 and TRBJ1-3; no clear D. This CDR3 comprises 14 residues. Germline V gives CDR1 SNHLY, CDR2 FYNNEI. Trimming pared 6 bases from V and 2 bases from J, leaving 11 bases between. The CDR3: CASSDPRPGNTIYF. CDR3 nucleotides: TGTGCCAGCAGCGACCCAAGACCTGGAAACACCATATATTTT.

This rearrangement joins TRBV15 to TRBJ1-2; D remains unclear. Trimming took off 2 bases at V and 6 bases at J, with 10 bases between the two ends. The CDR3 has 13 amino acids. Looked up from germline, CDR1 is LNHNV and CDR2 is YYDKDF (reference sequence). The CDR3 DNA is TGTGCCACCAGCAGACGGGCCTCAAATGGCTACACCTTC. Its translation: CATSRRASNGYTF.

The chain is built from TRBV7-2 and TRBJ2-5; TRBD2 matches 11 bases. The tail of the sequence fits TRBJ2-7 better, so the J call may be wrong. The CDR3 contains 16 residues. From germline, CDR1 is SGHTA and CDR2 FQGNSA. CDR3 region: CASSLPGLAGAYEQYF. The CDR3 DNA is TGTGCCAGCAGCTTACCCGGACTAGCGGGCGCCTACGAGCAGTACTTC.

This rearrangement joins TRBV4-1 to TRBJ2-1; TRBD2 matches at 15 bases. The germline CDR1 and CDR2 sequences are MGHRA and YSYEKL. This CDR3 has 18 amino acids. Unmatched junction bases numbered 3, after V lost 1 base and J lost 2 bases. CDR3 DNA: TGCGCCAGCAGCCAAGGGACTAGCGGGAGGGCGGCCTACAATGAGCAGTTCTTC. It specifies CASSQGTSGRAAYNEQFF.

The DNA for the CDR3 is TGTGCCAGTAGCCGACAGGGGAACTTAGGCCCCACTGAAGCTTTCTTT. This gives the protein CASSRQGNLGPTEAFF. The J gene is TRBJ1-1, the V gene TRBV19; TRBD1 aligns across 8 bases. With 6 bases clipped from V and 4 bases from J, the junction kept 13 bases outside the gene matches. This CDR3 is 16 amino acids long. The germline V gene encodes CDR1 LNHDA and CDR2 SQIVND (reference sequence).

The rearrangement links TRBV19 to TRBJ1-1; weak D call: TRBD1 (5 bases). V was trimmed by 8 bases and J by 10 bases, leaving 23 bases between them. The CDR3 consists of 14 residues. The germline V gene encodes CDR1 LNHDA and CDR2 SQIVND (reference sequence). CDR3 bases: TGTGCCAGTCGTGGAACAGGATACATCTCAGGAGCTTTCTTT. Protein: CASRGTGYISGAFF.

The chain links TRBV6-5 to TRBJ2-7; a possible D gene is TRBD2 (6 bases). Trimming removed 2 bases from V and 0 bases from J, with 14 bases in between. Per germline, CDR1 MNHEY and CDR2 SVGAGI. There are 16 residues in the CDR3. Here the CDR3 reads CASSYLGLGSSYEQYF. CDR3 sequence (DNA): TGTGCCAGCAGTTACCTGGGACTGGGGAGCTCCTACGAGCAGTACTTC.

This chain uses TRBV4-2 with TRBJ2-3; 7 bases align to TRBD2. CDR3 length: 16 amino acids. Germline lookup yields CDR1 LGHNA and CDR2 YNFKEQ. J was trimmed by 4 bases and V by 1 base; bases with no gene match: 8. CDR3 residues: CASSQARGLVADTQYF. In DNA, the CDR3 is TGTGCCAGCAGCCAAGCCCGAGGACTAGTTGCAGATACGCAGTATTTT.

This clone was picked up one time. This chain's CDR3 is CSARQTYEQYF. CDR3 nucleotides: TGCAGTGCTAGACAGACCTACGAGCAGTACTTC. V gene TRBV20-1 combines with J gene TRBJ2-7; D call uncertain. This CDR3 has 11 residues. CDR1 is DFQATT, CDR2 SNEGSKA, per germline (reference sequence). The V end lost 2 bases, the J end lost 2 bases, and 4 bases lay between the germline ends.

The rearrangement joins TRBV7-2 to TRBJ1-5, with D unclear. The germline V gene has CDR1 SGHTA and CDR2 FQGNSA. Trimming took 1 base from V and 0 from J, leaving 7 bases between them. This CDR3 contains 15 residues. CDR3 sequence reads: CASSLDTYSNQPQHF. The CDR3 DNA sequence: TGTGCCAGCAGCTTAGACACTTATAGCAATCAGCCCCAGCATTTT.